These 13 T cell receptor beta chains were sequenced from one sample in a study of early T cells in non-severe SARS-CoV-2 infection. Each CDR3 protein is one row after TCRdb ran MiXCR on the 5' RACE reads. Of 60,000 to 75,000 distinct CDR3 sequences listed, 10% to 15% are singletons. Source material: whole blood. These receptors were collected from an adult who was a healthcare worker with PCR-confirmed SARS-CoV-2 infection or an uninfected control (not recorded which).

In this sample, this clonotype turned up many times. J is TRBJ1-2 and V is TRBV19, with 12 nucleotides matching TRBD1. V lost 4 bases, J lost 0 bases, and 6 bases stayed unmatched. The CDR3 contains 17 residues. Germline loops: CDR1 LNHDA, CDR2 SQIVND (reference sequence). The CDR3 here is CASSRGTGGATNYGYTF. DNA of the CDR3: TGTGCCAGTAGTAGAGGGACAGGGGGCGCAACTAACTATGGCTACACCTTC.

The sample holds many counts of this clonotype. This chain uses TRBV3-2 with TRBJ2-1; the D call in the table, TRBD2, was not verified against the DNA. TRBV3-2 is labeled a pseudogene. The length of the CDR3 is 14 residues. The CDR3 DNA is TGTGCCAGGAGGGGACTAGCGGGACAGAATGAGCAGTTCTTC. Residues: CARRGLAGQNEQFF.

This clonotype appeared many times. The V gene is TRBV20-1, the J gene TRBJ2-3; D is unclear. Trimming removed 1 base from V and 4 bases from J, with 27 bases in between. The CDR3 runs to 19 residues. The germline gives CDR1 DFQATT, CDR2 SNEGSKA (reference sequence). CDR3: CSARALIGRAATASDTQYF. DNA of the CDR3: TGCAGTGCTAGAGCCCTAATCGGTCGGGCGGCCACTGCATCAGATACGCAGTATTTT.

This clonotype has at least ten counts. The chain joins TRBV24-1 to TRBJ1-2, with a tentative D call TRBD1 (6 bases). The CDR3 contains 12 residues. CDR1 is KGHDR and CDR2 is SFDVKD in the germline V gene. V lost 5 bases, J lost 5 bases, and 8 bases lay in between. CDR3 DNA sequence: TGTGCCACCAGTGTCAGGGGATATGGCTACACCTTC. It is translated as CATSVRGYGYTF.

The chain is built from TRBV10-1 and TRBJ2-3, with 7 nucleotides matching TRBD2. The germline gives CDR1 WNHNN, CDR2 SYGVQD (reference sequence). Trimming removed 6 bases from V and 3 bases from J; junction bases left unmatched: 3. The CDR3 totals 13 residues. The CDR3 protein is CASSTGGTDTQYF. The CDR3 DNA sequence: TGCGCCAGCAGCACGGGAGGTACAGATACGCAGTATTTT.

This clonotype was seen only a few times. The chain couples TRBV9 to TRBJ2-3; D may correspond to TRBD1 or TRBD2 (5 bases each). Trimming shortened V by 0 bases and J by 0 bases, and 11 bases separated the two germline ends. The CDR3 sequence is 16 residues long. Germline assignment: CDR1 SGDLS and CDR2 YYNGEE. The CDR3 bases are TGTGCCAGCAGCGTAGGAAGGGACCCCAGCACAGATACGCAGTATTTT. It codes for CASSVGRDPSTDTQYF.

Many counts were recorded for this clonotype. The chain has TRBV20-1 and TRBJ2-7, with no clear D. CDR1 and CDR2 from the germline V gene are DFQATT and SNEGSKA (reference sequence). The CDR3 length is 11 residues. The ends were cut back, 3 bases at V and 6 bases at J, with 9 bases in the middle. The CDR3 nucleotides are TGCAGTGCTAGCTATGGGTCCGAGCAGTACTTC. The encoded protein is CSASYGSEQYF.

This clonotype showed up just a few times. The chain uses TRBV20-1 and TRBJ1-1; D not certain. The CDR3 is made up of 10 amino acids. Germline loops: CDR1 DFQATT, CDR2 SNEGSKA (reference sequence). The V and J ends lost 3 bases and 7 bases respectively, with 6 bases between them. The CDR3 sequence: CSARVIEAFF. DNA of the CDR3: TGCAGTGCTAGGGTGATTGAAGCTTTCTTT.

V is TRBV11-2 and J is TRBJ1-3; the match to TRBD1 covers 7 bases. The CDR3 has 15 residues. Germline V gene lookup returns CDR1 SGHAT and CDR2 FQNNGV. J gave up 4 bases and V 3 bases, and 6 bases lay outside the gene matches. CDR3 nucleotide sequence: TGTGCCAGCAGCTTTAGGGACAGCCACGGAAACACCATATATTTT. Its translation: CASSFRDSHGNTIYF.

There are a few counts of this clonotype. The chain is built from TRBV7-9 and TRBJ1-2; D is unclear. Germline values: CDR1 SEHNR, CDR2 FQNEAQ (reference sequence). The CDR3 is made up of 15 amino acids. Trimming removed 5 bases at V and 8 bases at J, with 21 bases between. CDR3 DNA: TGTGCCAGCAGCCATTCCCCCGGGATTTCGAGCGGCTACACCTTC. This sequence encodes CASSHSPGISSGYTF.

This clonotype was observed at least ten times. The gene calls are TRBV11-2 and TRBJ2-5; the D gene is possibly TRBD2 (6 bases). The germline V and J ends were trimmed by 4 bases and 5 bases, with 20 bases remaining between them. Germline loops: CDR1 SGHAT, CDR2 FQNNGV. The CDR3 is 16 amino acids. The CDR3 DNA follows: TGTGCCAGCAGCTCTGTGACCGGGACTCCCGGCGAGACCCAGTACTTC. Translated: CASSSVTGTPGETQYF.

This chain joins TRBV6-2 or TRBV6-3 and TRBJ2-7; 8 nucleotides agree with TRBD2. Trimming removed 8 bases from V and 1 base from J; junction bases left unmatched: 10. Germline V gene lookup returns CDR1 MNHEY and CDR2 SVGEGT. This CDR3 region has 15 residues. CDR3 protein: CASCPLGLASYEQYF. The CDR3 coding sequence is TGTGCCAGCTGCCCCCTCGGACTAGCTTCCTACGAGCAGTACTTC.

This clonotype was observed many times. The chain has TRBV2 and TRBJ2-7, with D perhaps TRBD1 or TRBD2 (6 bases each). CDR1 and CDR2 from the germline V gene are SNHLY and FYNNEI. There are 11 residues in the CDR3. Trimming stripped 9 bases from V and 6 bases from J, with 12 bases between. CDR3 nucleotide sequence: TGTGCCAGTATGAGGGGGGCCGAGCAGTACTTC. Its protein is CASMRGAEQYF. Variable domain in full (rest from reference TRBV2 and TRBJ2-7): EPEVTQTPSHQVTQMGQEVILRCVPISNHLYFYWYRQILGQKVEFLVSFYNNEISEKSEIFDDQFSVERPDGSNFTLKIRSTKLEDSAMYFCASMRGAEQYFGPGTRLTVT.